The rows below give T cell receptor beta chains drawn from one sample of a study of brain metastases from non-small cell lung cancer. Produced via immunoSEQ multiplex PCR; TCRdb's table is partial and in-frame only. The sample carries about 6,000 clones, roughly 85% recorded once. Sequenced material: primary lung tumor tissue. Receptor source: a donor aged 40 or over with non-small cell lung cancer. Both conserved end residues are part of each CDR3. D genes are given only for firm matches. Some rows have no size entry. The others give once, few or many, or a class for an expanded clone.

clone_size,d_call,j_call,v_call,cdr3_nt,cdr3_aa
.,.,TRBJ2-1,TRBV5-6,TGTGCCAGCAGCCTTACAGGGTATGAGCAGTTCTTC,CASSLTGYEQFF
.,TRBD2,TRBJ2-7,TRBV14,TGTGCCAGCAGCCTCTCAGCGGGGGGGCCAGGAGAGCAGTACTTC,CASSLSAGGPGEQYF
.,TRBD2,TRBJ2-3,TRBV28,TGTGCCAGCAGCCGCTGGCGGGGGGATACGCAGTATTTT,CASSRWRGDTQYF
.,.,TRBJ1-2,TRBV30,TGTGCCTGGGGGGACGGCTCTAACTATGGCTACACCTTC,CAWGDGSNYGYTF
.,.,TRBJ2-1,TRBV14,TGTGCCAGCAGCCAAAACAGCCCAAAGTACTACAATGAGCAGTTCTTC,CASSQNSPKYYNEQFF
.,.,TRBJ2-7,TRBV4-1,TGCGCCAGCAGCCAAGCGGGAGACAGGGCTACGTACGAGCAGTACTTC,CASSQAGDRATYEQYF
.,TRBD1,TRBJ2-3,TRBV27,TGTGCCAGCAGTTTCGAAAACAGGGGGCCGACAGATACGCAGTATTTT,CASSFENRGPTDTQYF
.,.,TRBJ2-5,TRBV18,TGTGCCAGCTCCCGGAACCGAGAGACCCAGTACTTC,CASSRNRETQYF
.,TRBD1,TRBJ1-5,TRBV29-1,TGCAGCGTTCGACAGGGAGAAACGGGCAATCAGCCCCAGCATTTT,CSVRQGETGNQPQHF
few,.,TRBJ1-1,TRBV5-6,TGTGCCAGCAGATCCGGACAGCTTTGGGCCGGGAACACTGAAGCTTTCTTT,CASRSGQLWAGNTEAFF
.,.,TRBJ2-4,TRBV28,TGTGCCAGCAGTTTAGATGCCAAAAACATTCAGTACTTC,CASSLDAKNIQYF
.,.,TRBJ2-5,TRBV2,TGTGCCAGCGGCCGGGAGACCCAGTACTTC,CASGRETQYF
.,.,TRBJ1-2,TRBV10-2,TGCGCCAGCAGTGAGCCCGCCCTCGGGGGGCGCGGATATGGCTACACCTTC,CASSEPALGGRGYGYTF
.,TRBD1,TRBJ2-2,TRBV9,TGTGCCAGCAGCGTGCCCGGACAGGGGACCGGGGAGCTGTTTTTT,CASSVPGQGTGELFF
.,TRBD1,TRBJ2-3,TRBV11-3,TGTGCCAGCAACTTGGACAGGAGGACAGATACGCAGTATTTT,CASNLDRRTDTQYF
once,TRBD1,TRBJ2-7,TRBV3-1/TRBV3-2,TGTGCCAGCAGCCAAGGAGTTGCGACAGGGGACGAGCAGTACTTC,CASSQGVATGDEQYF
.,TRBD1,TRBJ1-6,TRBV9,TGTGCCAGCAGCTTTGGACAGGGCCAATCACCCCTCCACTTT,CASSFGQGQSPLHF
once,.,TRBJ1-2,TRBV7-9,TGTGCCAGCAGCTTCGGACAAGACTATGGCTACACCTTC,CASSFGQDYGYTF
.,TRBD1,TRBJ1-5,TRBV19,TGTGCCAGTAGTACCGGGACAGGGGCGGGTGGCAATCAGCCCCAGCATTTT,CASSTGTGAGGNQPQHF
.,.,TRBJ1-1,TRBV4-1,TGCGCCAGCAGTCTCAGCGGTATTGCTTTCTTT,CASSLSGIAFF
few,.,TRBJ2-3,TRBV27,TGTGCCAGCACCCTTAGACCAGGCGCCAGCACAGATACGCAGTATTTT,CASTLRPGASTDTQYF
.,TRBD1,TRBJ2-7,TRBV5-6,TGTGCCAGCAGCTTGGCAGGGGGTCGGCACTACGAGCAGTACTTC,CASSLAGGRHYEQYF
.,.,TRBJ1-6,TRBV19,TGTGCCAGTAGTATAGAAGCCTATAATGGTTCACCCCTCCACTTT,CASSIEAYNGSPLHF
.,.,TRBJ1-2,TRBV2,TGTGCCAGCAGTGCCAGTTATGGCTACACCTTC,CASSASYGYTF
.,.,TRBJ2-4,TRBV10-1,TGCGCCAGCAGTGGGCTAGCCAAAAACATTCAGTACTTC,CASSGLAKNIQYF
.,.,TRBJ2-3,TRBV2,TGTGCCAGCACCAGGGGTCCCAACCGTTTCACAGATACGCAGTATTTT,CASTRGPNRFTDTQYF
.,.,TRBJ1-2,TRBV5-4,TGTGCCAGCAGCTTTCCGGGGGGCTATGGCTACACCTTC,CASSFPGGYGYTF
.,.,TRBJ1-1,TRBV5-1,TGCGCCAGCAGCTTGGAGAGGGTCGGAGCTTTCTTT,CASSLERVGAFF